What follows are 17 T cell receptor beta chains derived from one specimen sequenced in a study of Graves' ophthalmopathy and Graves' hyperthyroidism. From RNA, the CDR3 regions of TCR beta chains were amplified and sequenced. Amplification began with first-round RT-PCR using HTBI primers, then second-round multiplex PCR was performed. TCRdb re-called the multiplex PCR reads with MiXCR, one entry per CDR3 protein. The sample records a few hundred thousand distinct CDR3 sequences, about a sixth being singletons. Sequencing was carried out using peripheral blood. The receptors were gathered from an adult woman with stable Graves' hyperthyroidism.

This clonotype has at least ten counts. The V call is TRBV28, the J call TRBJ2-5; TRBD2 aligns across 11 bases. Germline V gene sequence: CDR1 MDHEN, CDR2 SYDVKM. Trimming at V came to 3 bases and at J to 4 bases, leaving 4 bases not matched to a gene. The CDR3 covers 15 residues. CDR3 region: CASSFTSGSPETQYF. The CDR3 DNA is TGTGCCAGCAGTTTTACTAGCGGGAGCCCAGAGACCCAGTACTTC. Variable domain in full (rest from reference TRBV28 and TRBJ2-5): DVKVTQSSRYLVKRTGEKVFLECVQDMDHENMFWYRQDPGLGLRLIYFSYDVKMKEKGDIPEGYSVSREKKERFSLILESASTNQTSMYLCASSFTSGSPETQYFGPGTRLLVL.

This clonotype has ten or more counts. CDR3: CATAKGPLLAGELFF. The CDR3 DNA reads as TGTGCCACAGCGAAGGGACCATTATTGGCCGGGGAGCTGTTTTTT. This chain links TRBV24-1 with TRBJ2-2, with D perhaps being TRBD1 or TRBD2 (5 bases each). Trimming pared 10 bases from V and 6 bases from J, leaving 20 bases between. The germline V gene encodes CDR1 KGHDR and CDR2 SFDVKD. The CDR3 runs 15 residues.

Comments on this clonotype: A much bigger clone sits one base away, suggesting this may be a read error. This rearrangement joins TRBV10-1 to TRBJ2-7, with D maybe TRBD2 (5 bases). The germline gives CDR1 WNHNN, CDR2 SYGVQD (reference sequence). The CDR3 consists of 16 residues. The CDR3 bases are TGCGCCAGCATTGAGTCCCGCCTGGCGGGCCTTGGCGAGCAGTACTTC. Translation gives CASIESRLAGLGEQYF.

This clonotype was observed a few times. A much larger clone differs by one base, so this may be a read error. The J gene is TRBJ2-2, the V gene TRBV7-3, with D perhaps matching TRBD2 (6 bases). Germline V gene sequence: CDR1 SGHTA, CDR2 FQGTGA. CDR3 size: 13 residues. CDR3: CASSSSYTGGLFF. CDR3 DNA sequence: TGTGCCAGCAGCTCTTCCTACACCGGGGGGCTGTTTTTT.

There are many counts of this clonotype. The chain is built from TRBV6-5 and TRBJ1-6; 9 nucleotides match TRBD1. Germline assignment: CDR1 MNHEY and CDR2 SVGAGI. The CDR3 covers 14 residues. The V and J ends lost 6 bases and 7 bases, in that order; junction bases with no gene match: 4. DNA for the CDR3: TGTGCCAGCAGGCCCGGGACAGGGAATTCACCCCTCCACTTT. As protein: CASRPGTGNSPLHF.

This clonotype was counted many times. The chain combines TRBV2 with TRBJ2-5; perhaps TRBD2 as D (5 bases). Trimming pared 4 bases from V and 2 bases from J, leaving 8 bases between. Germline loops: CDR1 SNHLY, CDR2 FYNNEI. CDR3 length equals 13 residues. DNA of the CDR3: TGTGCCAGCAGTGGACGGACTCAAGAGACCCAGTACTTC. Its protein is CASSGRTQETQYF.

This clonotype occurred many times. The CDR3 sequence is CASSAKTNTEAFF. The CDR3 DNA follows: TGTGCCAGCAGCGCGAAAACCAACACTGAAGCTTTCTTT. V usage is TRBV6-1 and J usage is TRBJ1-1; D uncertain. This CDR3 has 13 residues. Trimming shortened V by 6 bases and J by 2 bases, and 10 bases separated the two germline ends. Germline V CDR1 and CDR2: MNHNS, SASEGT.

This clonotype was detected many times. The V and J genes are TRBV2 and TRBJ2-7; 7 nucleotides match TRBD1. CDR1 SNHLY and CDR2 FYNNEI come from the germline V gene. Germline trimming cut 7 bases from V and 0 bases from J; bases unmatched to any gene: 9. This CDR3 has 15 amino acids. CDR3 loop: CASTRQGKGSYEQYF. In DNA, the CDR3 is TGTGCCAGCACTCGACAGGGAAAGGGCTCCTACGAGCAGTACTTC.

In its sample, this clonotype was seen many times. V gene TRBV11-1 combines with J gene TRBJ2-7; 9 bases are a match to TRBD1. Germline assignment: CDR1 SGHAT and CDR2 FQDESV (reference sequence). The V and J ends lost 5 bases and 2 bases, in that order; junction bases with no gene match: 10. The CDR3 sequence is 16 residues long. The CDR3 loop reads CASSPAWGQGAYEQYF. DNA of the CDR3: TGTGCCAGCAGCCCCGCGTGGGGACAGGGTGCCTACGAGCAGTACTTC.

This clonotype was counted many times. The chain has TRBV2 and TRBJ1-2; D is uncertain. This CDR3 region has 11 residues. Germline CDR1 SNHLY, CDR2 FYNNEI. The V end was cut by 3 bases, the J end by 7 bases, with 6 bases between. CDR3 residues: CASSETVGYTF. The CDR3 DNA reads TGTGCCAGCAGTGAGACGGTTGGCTACACCTTC.

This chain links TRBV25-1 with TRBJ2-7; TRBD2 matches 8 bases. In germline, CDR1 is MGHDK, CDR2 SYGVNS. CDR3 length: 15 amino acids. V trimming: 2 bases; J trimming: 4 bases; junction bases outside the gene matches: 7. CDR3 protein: CASSETREGRYEQYF. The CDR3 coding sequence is TGTGCCAGCAGTGAAACCCGGGAGGGCCGGTACGAGCAGTACTTC.

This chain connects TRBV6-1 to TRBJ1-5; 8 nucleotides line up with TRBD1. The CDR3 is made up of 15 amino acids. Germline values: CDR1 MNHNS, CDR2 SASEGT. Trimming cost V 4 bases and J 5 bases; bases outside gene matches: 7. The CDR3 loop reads CASSGSSGGHQPQHF. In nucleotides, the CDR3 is TGTGCCAGCAGTGGGTCGTCAGGGGGCCATCAGCCCCAGCATTTT.

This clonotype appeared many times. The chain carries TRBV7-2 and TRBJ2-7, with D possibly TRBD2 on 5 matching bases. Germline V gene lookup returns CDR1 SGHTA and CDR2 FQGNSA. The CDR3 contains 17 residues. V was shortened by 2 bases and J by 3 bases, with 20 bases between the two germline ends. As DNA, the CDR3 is TGTGCCAGCAGCTTACACGGAAGGACGGGAACGGTCTACGAGCAGTACTTC. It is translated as CASSLHGRTGTVYEQYF.

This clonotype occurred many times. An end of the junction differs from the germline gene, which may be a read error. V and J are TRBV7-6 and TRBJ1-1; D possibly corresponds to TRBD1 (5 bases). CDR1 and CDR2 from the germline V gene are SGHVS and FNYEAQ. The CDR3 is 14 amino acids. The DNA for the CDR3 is TGTGCCAGCAGCTTAGGACAGCTGAACACTGAAGCTTGCTTT. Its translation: CASSLGQLNTEACF.

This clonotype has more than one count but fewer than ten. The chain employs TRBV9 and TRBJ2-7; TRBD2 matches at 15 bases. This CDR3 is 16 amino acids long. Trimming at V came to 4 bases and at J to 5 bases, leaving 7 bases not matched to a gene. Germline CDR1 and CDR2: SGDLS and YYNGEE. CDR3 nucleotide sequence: TGTGCCAGCAGCCCCGGACTAGCGGGAGGGTTCCACGAGCAGTACTTC. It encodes CASSPGLAGGFHEQYF.

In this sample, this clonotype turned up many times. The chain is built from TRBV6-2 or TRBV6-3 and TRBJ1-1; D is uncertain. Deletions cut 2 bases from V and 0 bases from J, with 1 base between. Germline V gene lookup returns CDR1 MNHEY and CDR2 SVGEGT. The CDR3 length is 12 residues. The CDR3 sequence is CASSYLNTEAFF. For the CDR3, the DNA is TGTGCCAGCAGTTACCTGAACACTGAAGCTTTCTTT.

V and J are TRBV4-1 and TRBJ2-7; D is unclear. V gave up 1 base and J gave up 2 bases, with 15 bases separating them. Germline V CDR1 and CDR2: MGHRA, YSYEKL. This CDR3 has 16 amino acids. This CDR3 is CASSQVGSPRPYEQYF. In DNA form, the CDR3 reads TGCGCCAGCAGCCAAGTAGGCAGCCCCCGTCCCTACGAGCAGTACTTC.